Below are 17 T cell receptor beta chains sequenced from a single sample in a study of radiotherapy plus CTLA-4 blockade in lung cancer. TCRdb's table, derived via immunoSEQ multiplex PCR, lists solely in-frame clones and lacks some. This sample has more than 90,000 clones, with approximately 84% found just once. The sequencing used peripheral blood, collected from a patient treated with radiotherapy plus ipilimumab. Receptors originate from a human donor with non-small cell lung cancer who had a partial response to radiotherapy plus ipilimumab.

The genes are TRBV10-3 and TRBJ2-1; TRBD1 matches 12 bases. Germline assignment: CDR1 ENHRY and CDR2 SYGVKD. V shed 5 bases, J shed 8 bases, and the junction held 4 bases outside the gene matches. The CDR3 consists of 14 residues. CDR3 nucleotide sequence: TGTGCCATCAGTCCGGGACAGGGGGCGGATGAGCAGTTCTTC. Amino acids: CAISPGQGADEQFF.

For this clone: At one end, the junction sequence differs from germline, possibly due to a read error. The CDR3 loop is CASSDSRGGGSEQFF. CDR3 coding DNA: TGTGCCAGCAGTGACTCAAGGGGCGGGGGGAGTGAGCAGTTCTTC. The chain is built from TRBV6-5 and TRBJ2-1, with TRBD2 matching 8 bases. This CDR3 has 15 amino acids. Per germline, CDR1 MNHEY and CDR2 SVGAGI.

In this sample, this clone turned up once. The rearrangement uses TRBV5-1 and TRBJ2-6; D is uncertain. The CDR3 runs to 15 residues. The ends were cut back, 5 bases at V and 0 bases at J, with 9 bases in the middle. Germline loops: CDR1 SGHRS, CDR2 YFSETQ. The CDR3 bases are TGCGCCAGCAGTGAGAGCGCCTCTGGGGCCAACGTCCTGACTTTC. This gives the protein CASSESASGANVLTF. Combining the CDR3 with reference TRBV5-1 and TRBJ2-6 gives the whole variable domain KAGVTQTPRYLIKTRGQQVTLSCSPISGHRSVSWYQQTPGQGLQFLFEYFSETQRNKGNFPGRFSGRQFSNSRSEMNVSTLELGDSALYLCASSESASGANVLTFGAGSRLTVL.

This sequence joins TRBV4-1 and TRBJ1-5; D remains ambiguous. This CDR3 region has 18 residues. Germline-derived CDR1 and CDR2 are MGHRA and YSYEKL. V lost 1 base to trimming and J lost 0 bases, with 16 bases between them. CDR3 DNA sequence: TGCGCCAGCAGCCAAGCGAATTTGGGAGGGATTAGCAATCAGCCCCAGCATTTT. Protein: CASSQANLGGISNQPQHF.

This chain uses TRBV27 with TRBJ2-4; TRBD1 matches 8 bases. V shed 1 base, J shed 2 bases, and the junction held 10 bases outside the gene matches. Germline CDR1 is MNHEY and CDR2 is SMNVEV (reference sequence). This CDR3 is built from 18 residues. CDR3 region: CASSLLGGQGVTKNIQYF. The CDR3 DNA is TGTGCCAGCAGTTTATTGGGCGGACAGGGTGTGACCAAAAACATTCAGTACTTC.

This chain connects TRBV5-8 to TRBJ1-1, with D perhaps matching TRBD1 (6 bases). CDR1 and CDR2 from the germline V gene are SGHTS and YDEGEE. V gave up 0 bases and J gave up 2 bases, with 17 bases separating them. The CDR3 is 17 residues long. The CDR3 DNA sequence: TGTGCCAGCAGCTTGGAGGGGTCCGGGACACCCAACACTGAAGCTTTCTTT. Its translation is CASSLEGSGTPNTEAFF.

The chain recombines TRBV2 with TRBJ1-2, with a weak D call TRBD1 (6 bases). There are 12 residues in the CDR3. Germline CDR1 SNHLY, CDR2 FYNNEI. V lost 7 bases to trimming and J lost 9 bases, with 15 bases between them. The CDR3 protein is CASKGGAASYTF. In nucleotides, the CDR3 is TGTGCCAGCAAGGGGGGGGCAGCAAGCTACACCTTC. Variable domain in full (rest from reference TRBV2 and TRBJ1-2): EPEVTQTPSHQVTQMGQEVILRCVPISNHLYFYWYRQILGQKVEFLVSFYNNEISEKSEIFDDQFSVERPDGSNFTLKIRSTKLEDSAMYFCASKGGAASYTFGSGTRLTVV.

V gene TRBV27 combines with J gene TRBJ2-1; tentative D call: TRBD1 (5 bases). The germline CDR1 and CDR2 sequences are MNHEY and SMNVEV (reference sequence). This CDR3 region has 15 residues. Trimming stripped 2 bases from V and 7 bases from J, with 15 bases between. The CDR3 loop is CASSLRGFGRNEQFF. CDR3 DNA sequence: TGTGCCAGCAGTTTAAGGGGATTCGGTCGTAATGAGCAGTTCTTC.

In its sample, this clone was seen a few times. This chain joins TRBV27 and TRBJ2-1; D unresolved. V lost 2 bases and J 7 bases, leaving 9 bases between the germline ends. From germline, CDR1 is MNHEY and CDR2 SMNVEV (reference sequence). There are 13 residues in the CDR3. The DNA of the CDR3 is TGTGCCAGCAGTTTACGAACTAAGAATGAGCAGTTCTTC. It translates to CASSLRTKNEQFF.

CDR3: CASSSTSGRLHEQFF. The CDR3 nucleotides read TGTGCCAGCAGCTCGACTAGCGGGAGATTGCATGAGCAGTTCTTC. The rearrangement uses TRBV28 and TRBJ2-1; 12 bases match TRBD2. V gave up 6 bases and J gave up 8 bases; unmatched junction bases: 8. The germline V gene encodes CDR1 MDHEN and CDR2 SYDVKM. The CDR3 consists of 15 residues.

V and J are TRBV6-5 and TRBJ1-2, with TRBD1 matching 8 bases. This CDR3 region has 13 residues. Trimming removed 6 bases from V and 8 bases from J; junction bases left unmatched: 8. Germline V gene lookup returns CDR1 MNHEY and CDR2 SVGAGI. In DNA form, the CDR3 reads TGTGCCAGCAGCCACCCAGGGGGCGGGGGCTACACCTTC. As protein: CASSHPGGGGYTF.

This clone was found a few times. This same CDR3 is encoded by further DNA sequences in the sample. The chain carries TRBV7-9 and TRBJ1-1; D is ambiguous. This CDR3 has 12 residues. The ends were cut back, 6 bases at V and 1 base at J, with 6 bases in the middle. Germline lookup yields CDR1 SEHNR and CDR2 FQNEAQ (reference sequence). The CDR3 sequence is CASRSGNTEAFF. In DNA, the CDR3 is TGTGCCAGCAGAAGCGGGAACACTGAAGCTTTCTTT.

This chain links TRBV4-2 with TRBJ1-4; a weak D match, TRBD1 (5 bases). The germline gives CDR1 LGHNA, CDR2 YNFKEQ. The CDR3 has 20 amino acids. Trimming stripped 2 bases from V and 0 bases from J, with 22 bases between. The CDR3 bases are TGTGCCAGCAGCCAACGATTCTTAAATTCAGGGATTGCAACTAATGAAAAACTGTTTTTT. Translated, it gives CASSQRFLNSGIATNEKLFF.

The J gene is TRBJ1-1, the V gene TRBV25-1; tentatively, D is TRBD1 (6 bases). The V gene lost 6 bases and the J gene lost 0 bases, with 17 bases spanning the gap. The CDR3 has 16 residues. Germline CDR1 MGHDK, CDR2 SYGVNS. The CDR3 protein is CASRKTTGRLNTEAFF. In nucleotides, the CDR3 is TGTGCCAGCAGAAAGACCACAGGGAGATTGAACACTGAAGCTTTCTTT.

This clone was picked up a small number of times. This rearrangement joins TRBV28 to TRBJ2-3; possibly TRBD1 for D (6 bases). CDR3 length: 18 residues. Deletions cut 4 bases from V and 0 bases from J, with 20 bases between. CDR1 and CDR2 from the germline V gene are MDHEN and SYDVKM. The CDR3 sequence: CASSSKTGTRYSTDTQYF. DNA of the CDR3: TGTGCCAGCAGTTCCAAAACCGGGACAAGATATAGCACAGATACGCAGTATTTT.

The genes are TRBV9 and TRBJ2-7; TRBD1 matches at 8 bases. Germline lookup yields CDR1 SGDLS and CDR2 YYNGEE. V lost 4 bases and J lost 3; bases outside the gene matches: 6. The CDR3 length is 14 residues. The CDR3 nucleotides are TGTGCCAGCAGCTTCGGACAGGGCAACTACGAGCAGTACTTC. This sequence encodes CASSFGQGNYEQYF.

V usage is TRBV10-1 and J usage is TRBJ1-1; 11 bases agree with TRBD1. V shed 7 bases, J shed 0 bases, and the junction held 19 bases outside the gene matches. Germline CDR1 is WNHNN and CDR2 is SYGVQD (reference sequence). CDR3 length equals 20 residues. CDR3 nucleotides: TGCGCCAGCACCACCGCTGGCACCCGGGACAGGGGGAAGATGAACACTGAAGCTTTCTTT. This sequence encodes CASTTAGTRDRGKMNTEAFF.